The 5 T cell receptor delta chains listed next were all sequenced from one sample in a study of DNA immune sequencing with unique molecular identifiers. Primers for all 8 TRDV and 4 TRDJ genes amplified genomic DNA in 32-plex. Adapter PCR followed 2 to 3 barcoding PCR cycles that attached a 12-nucleotide UMI. TCRdb reprocessed the multiplex PCR reads using CATT. The repertoire holds under 6,500 delta-chain clones, roughly a tenth seen once, with approximately 50% in the top ten. The sequenced sample consisted of gamma-delta T cells enriched from blood buffy coat, or unenriched PBMCs (not recorded which). The receptors shown here come from a human donor in good health.

With regard to this clone: The protein given by TCRdb reflects a much larger clone and differs at residue 7 from this DNA's translation, likely from a read error; the protein shown is the DNA's translation. The chain joins TRDV2 to TRDJ1; D is unresolved. Trimming removed 0 bases at V and 0 bases at J, with 10 bases between. CDR1 and CDR2 (germline): GEAIGNYY, EKD. CDR3 size: 15 residues. The CDR3 DNA follows: TGTGCCTGTGACACCGTAAGGAGTTACACCGATAAACTCATCTTT. Translation gives CACDTVRSYTDKLIF.

At least ten counts were recorded for this clone. Since a far larger clone is one base different, this is likely a read error. Other DNA sequences in the same sample also yield this CDR3. The gene calls are TRDV2 and TRDJ1; TRDD3 agrees at 11 bases. CDR1 is GEAIGNYY, CDR2 EKD, per germline. J lost 4 bases, V lost 5 bases, and 8 bases had no gene match. The CDR3 consists of 15 residues. This chain's CDR3 is CACAQLGDRDDKLIF. Here the CDR3 DNA reads TGTGCCTGTGCCCAACTGGGGGATAGAGACGATAAACTCATCTTT.

This clone was counted between two and nine times. A read error likely explains why the TCRdb protein, taken from a much larger clone, differs from this DNA's translation at residue 11; the protein shown is translated from the DNA. The rearrangement links TRDV2 to TRDJ1, with 11 bases fitting TRDD3. V lost 3 bases, J lost 6 bases, and 8 bases stayed unmatched. The CDR3 runs 15 residues. The germline V gene encodes CDR1 GEAIGNYY and CDR2 EKD. CDR3 nucleotide sequence: TGTGCCTGTGACCTACTGGGGGATAGGGGCAATAAACTCATCTTT. Its protein product is CACDLLGDRGNKLIF.

The table lists this clone with a few counts. TCRdb records a much larger clone's protein for this DNA, with a difference at residue 7 that likely arises from a read error; the protein given is the translation of the DNA. The rearrangement uses TRDV2 and TRDJ1; possible D gene TRDD3, 5 bases. The CDR3 length is 15 residues. V was pared by 3 bases and J by 4 bases, with 17 bases between. CDR1 and CDR2 from the germline V gene are GEAIGNYY and EKD. This chain's CDR3 is CACDLLEDRGDKLIF. DNA for the CDR3: TGTGCCTGTGACCTACTGGAGGATAGGGGCGATAAACTCATCTTT.

About this clone itself: One end of the junction is discordant with germline, which a read error may explain. CDR3 protein: CSYSWGIRGTDKLIF. CDR3 bases: TGCTCCTATTCGTGGGGGATACGCGGGACCGATAAACTCATCTTT. The V gene is TRAV38-2/DV8, the J gene TRDJ1; 11 nucleotides line up with TRDD3. CDR3 size: 15 residues. Germline loops: CDR1 TSESDYY, CDR2 QEAYKQQN.